This T cell receptor beta chain was sequenced in a study of neurological immune-mediated disorders. The study's findings and limits: None of the CDR3 amino acid sequences of expanded clones were shared across subjects, and this suggested private repertoires in all groups.

The authors produced cDNA by 5'RACE using 10-nucleotide random UMIs. TCRdb recomputed calls from the 5' RACE reads with MiXCR, one row per CDR3 protein. The repertoire includes 40,000 to 50,000 distinct CDR3 sequences, 2.5% of them detected once, and around 12% sits in the top ten. In its sample, this clonotype was seen many times. Antigen unknown. The germline V and J ends were trimmed by 5 bases and 11 bases, with 16 bases remaining between them. CDR3 length: 13 amino acids. Germline V CDR1 and CDR2: SGHTA, FQGNSA. The genes are TRBV7-2 and TRBJ1-5, with D tentatively TRBD1 (5 bases). The specimen sequenced was PBMCs. The TCR was taken from a man younger than 40 with multiple sclerosis. In DNA, the CDR3 is TGTGCCAGCAGCCGGGGCGGGCGAGTGGCCCAGCATTTT. This translates into CASSRGGRVAQHF.